This record concerns one T cell receptor beta chain sequence. Trimming pared 3 bases from V and 0 bases from J, leaving 14 bases between. Germline CDR1 LGHDT, CDR2 YNNKEL (reference sequence). The CDR3 length is 17 residues. This entry belongs to a study of blood T cell repertoires in COVID-19. This table comes from immunoSEQ multiplex PCR, and its TCRdb copy is limited to in-frame clones, with some not included. The table shows almost 200,000 clones, with 70% to 90% occurring only once. Sequences were obtained from peripheral blood. The clonotype was recovered from a woman aged 70-85 years with acute or convalescent COVID-19. The rearrangement uses TRBV3-1 (or the pseudogene TRBV3-2) and TRBJ1-4, with D perhaps TRBD1 (5 bases). The CDR3 is CASSHPRGGATNEKLFF. DNA of the CDR3: TGTGCCAGCAGCCACCCCCGGGGAGGGGCAACTAATGAAAAACTGTTTTTT.